This TCR beta chain was sequenced for a study of CD8 T cells in Susac syndrome. RNA was extracted with the RNeasy kit, and a quantity of about 0.45 to 1 ug was reverse transcribed using random hexamers. An immunoSEQ multiplex PCR generated amplified TCR beta CDR3 products spanning 54 Vbeta and 13 Jbeta. One entry per CDR3 protein results from TCRdb running MiXCR on the immunoSEQ multiplex PCR reads. The sample has under 550,000 distinct CDR3 sequences; 85% are singletons. Study observations and caveats: The relatively small number of individuals in the TCR sequencing and HLA analysis was acknowledged by the study.

The CDR3 runs to 13 residues. Germline CDR1 SGHVS, CDR2 FNYEAQ. Deletions cut 1 base from V and 7 bases from J, with 10 bases between. Turning to this clonotype: What it binds is unknown.

The authors sequenced TCR beta from blood CD8+ and CD4+ T cells. The rearrangement links TRBV7-6 to TRBJ1-2; the D gene is possibly TRBD1 (5 bases). The sample taken for sequencing was CD8+ T cells from PBMCs. This sequence was found in a human donor with multiple sclerosis. DNA of the CDR3: TGTGCCAGCAGCTTAGACAGCGGGGGTGGCTACACCTTC. Its protein is CASSLDSGGGYTF.